Reported below is one T cell receptor beta chain. The antigen is undetermined. Libraries were prepared by immunoSEQ multiplex PCR; TCRdb keeps only in-frame clonotypes and omits some of them. The data show about 12,000 clones, with 77% seen just once and about 1.4% held by the top ten. The CDR3 has 11 amino acids. V lost 1 base to trimming and J lost 14 bases, with 9 bases between them. Germline assignment: CDR1 SGHVS and CDR2 FNYEAQ. The record originates from a study of chemoradiotherapy in HPV16-positive cancers. On the study more broadly: Functional T-cell assays on a couple of HPV16-positive patients' cells defined candidate HPV-specific clones and common TCR motifs.

Whole-study findings and limits: Candidate HPV-specific clones and E7-related TCR motifs grew in tumor during treatment. Better recurrence-free survival went with HPV-responsive T-cell expansion in HPV16-positive patients.

This chain connects TRBV7-6 to TRBJ1-3; no clear D. This specimen was acquired from a patient who underwent chemoradiotherapy. The TCR comes from a human donor with HPV-associated anogenital cancer. CDR3 protein: CASSLGGRLYF. CDR3 coding DNA: TGTGCCAGCAGCTTAGGAGGACGGCTATATTTT.